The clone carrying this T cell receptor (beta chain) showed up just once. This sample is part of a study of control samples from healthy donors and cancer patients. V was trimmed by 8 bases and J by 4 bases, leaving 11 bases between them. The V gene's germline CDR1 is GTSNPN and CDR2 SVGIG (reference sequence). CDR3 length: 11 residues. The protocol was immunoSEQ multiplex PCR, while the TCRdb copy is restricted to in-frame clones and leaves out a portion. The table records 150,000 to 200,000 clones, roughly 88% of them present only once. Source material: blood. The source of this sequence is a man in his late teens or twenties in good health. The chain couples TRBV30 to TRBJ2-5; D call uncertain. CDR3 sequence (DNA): TGTGCCCAGGAGAGCACAGAGACCCAGTACTTC. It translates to CAQESTETQYF.